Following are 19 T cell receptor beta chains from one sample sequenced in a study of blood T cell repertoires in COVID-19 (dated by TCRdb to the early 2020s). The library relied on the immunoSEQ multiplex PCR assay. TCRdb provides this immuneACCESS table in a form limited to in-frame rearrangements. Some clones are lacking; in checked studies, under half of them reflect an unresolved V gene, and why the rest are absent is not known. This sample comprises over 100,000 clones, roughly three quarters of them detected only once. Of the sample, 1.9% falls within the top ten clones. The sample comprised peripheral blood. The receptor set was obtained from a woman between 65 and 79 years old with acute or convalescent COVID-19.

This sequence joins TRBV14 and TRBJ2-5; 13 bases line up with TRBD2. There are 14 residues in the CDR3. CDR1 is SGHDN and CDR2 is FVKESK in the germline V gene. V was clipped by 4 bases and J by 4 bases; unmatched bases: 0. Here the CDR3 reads CASSRLAGGETQYF. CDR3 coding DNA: TGTGCCAGCAGCCGACTAGCGGGGGGAGAGACCCAGTACTTC.

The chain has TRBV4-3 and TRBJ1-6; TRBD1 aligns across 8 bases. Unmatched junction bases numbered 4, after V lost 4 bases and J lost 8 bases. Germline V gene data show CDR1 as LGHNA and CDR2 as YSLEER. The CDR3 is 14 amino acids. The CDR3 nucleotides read TGCGCCAGCAGCCGGGAGGACAGGGATTCACCCCTCCACTTT. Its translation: CASSREDRDSPLHF.

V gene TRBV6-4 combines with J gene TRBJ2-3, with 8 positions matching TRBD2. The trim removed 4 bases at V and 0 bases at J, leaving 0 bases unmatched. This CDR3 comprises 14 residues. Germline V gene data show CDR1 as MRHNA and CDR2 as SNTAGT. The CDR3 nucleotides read TGTGCCAGCAGTGTAGCGGGAAGCACAGATACGCAGTATTTT. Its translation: CASSVAGSTDTQYF.

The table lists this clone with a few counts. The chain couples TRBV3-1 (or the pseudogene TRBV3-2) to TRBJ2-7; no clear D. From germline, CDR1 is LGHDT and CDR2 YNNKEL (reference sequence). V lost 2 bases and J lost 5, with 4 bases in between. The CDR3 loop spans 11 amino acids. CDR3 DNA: TGTGCCAGCAGCCAATCGGACGAGCAGTACTTC. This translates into CASSQSDEQYF.

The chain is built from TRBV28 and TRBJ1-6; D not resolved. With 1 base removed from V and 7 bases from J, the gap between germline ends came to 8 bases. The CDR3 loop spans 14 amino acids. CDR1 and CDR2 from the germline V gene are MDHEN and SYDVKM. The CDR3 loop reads CASSLSQINSPLHF. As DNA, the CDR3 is TGTGCCAGCAGTTTATCCCAGATCAATTCACCCCTCCACTTT.

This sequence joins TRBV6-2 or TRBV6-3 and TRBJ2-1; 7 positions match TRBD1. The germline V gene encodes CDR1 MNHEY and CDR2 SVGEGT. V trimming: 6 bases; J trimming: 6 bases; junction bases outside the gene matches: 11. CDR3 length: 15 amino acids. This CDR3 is CASSLGQPYFNEQFF. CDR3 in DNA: TGTGCCAGCAGCCTGGGACAGCCTTACTTCAATGAGCAGTTCTTC.

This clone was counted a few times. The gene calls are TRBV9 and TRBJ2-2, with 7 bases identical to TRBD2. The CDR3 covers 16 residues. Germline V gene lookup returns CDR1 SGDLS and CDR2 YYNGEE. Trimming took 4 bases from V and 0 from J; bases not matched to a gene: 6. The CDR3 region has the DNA TGTGCCAGCAGCACCGGGGGGTTCGCGAACACCGGGGAGCTGTTTTTT. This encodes CASSTGGFANTGELFF.

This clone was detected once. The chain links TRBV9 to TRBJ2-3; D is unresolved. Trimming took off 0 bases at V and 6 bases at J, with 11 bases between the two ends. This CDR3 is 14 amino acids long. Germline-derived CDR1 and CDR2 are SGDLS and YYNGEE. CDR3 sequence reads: CASSVDGSADTQYF. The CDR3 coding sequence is TGTGCCAGCAGCGTAGACGGGTCAGCGGATACGCAGTATTTT.

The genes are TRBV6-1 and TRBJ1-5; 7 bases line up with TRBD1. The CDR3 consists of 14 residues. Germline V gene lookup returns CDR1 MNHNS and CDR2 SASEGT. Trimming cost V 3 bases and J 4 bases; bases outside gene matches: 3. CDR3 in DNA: TGTGCCAGCAGTGAGGGACAGCCTAATCAGCCCCAGCATTTT. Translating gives CASSEGQPNQPQHF.

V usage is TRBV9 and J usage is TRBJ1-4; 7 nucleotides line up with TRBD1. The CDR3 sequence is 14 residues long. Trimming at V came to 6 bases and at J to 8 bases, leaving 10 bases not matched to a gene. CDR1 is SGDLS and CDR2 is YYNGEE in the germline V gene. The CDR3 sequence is CASTSGDSGEKLFF. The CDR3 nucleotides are TGTGCCAGCACCTCCGGGGACAGCGGGGAAAAACTGTTTTTT.

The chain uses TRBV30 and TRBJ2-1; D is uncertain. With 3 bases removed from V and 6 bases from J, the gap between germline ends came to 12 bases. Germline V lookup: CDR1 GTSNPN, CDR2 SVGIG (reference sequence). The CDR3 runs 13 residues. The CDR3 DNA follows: TGTGCCTGGAGCCTAGAGCGTGTCAATGAGCAGTTCTTC. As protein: CAWSLERVNEQFF.

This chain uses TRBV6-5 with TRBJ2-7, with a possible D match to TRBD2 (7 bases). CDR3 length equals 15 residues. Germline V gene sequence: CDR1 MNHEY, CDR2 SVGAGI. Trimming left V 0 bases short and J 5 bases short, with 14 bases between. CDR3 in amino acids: CASSYSRGGADEQYF. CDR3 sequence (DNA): TGTGCCAGCAGTTACTCAAGGGGGGGGGCTGACGAGCAGTACTTC.

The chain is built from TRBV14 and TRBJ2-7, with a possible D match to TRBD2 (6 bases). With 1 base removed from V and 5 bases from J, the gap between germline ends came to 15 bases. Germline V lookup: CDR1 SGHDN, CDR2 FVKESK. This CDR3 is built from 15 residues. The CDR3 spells CASSQVGGSRDEQYF. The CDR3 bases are TGTGCCAGCAGCCAAGTTGGGGGGAGTCGGGACGAGCAGTACTTC.

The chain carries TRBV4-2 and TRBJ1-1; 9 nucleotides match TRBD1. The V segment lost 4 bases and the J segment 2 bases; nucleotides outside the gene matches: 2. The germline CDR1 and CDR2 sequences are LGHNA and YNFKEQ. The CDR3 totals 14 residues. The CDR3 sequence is CASSPDRGNTEAFF. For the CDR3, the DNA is TGTGCCAGCAGCCCGGACAGGGGTAACACTGAAGCTTTCTTT.

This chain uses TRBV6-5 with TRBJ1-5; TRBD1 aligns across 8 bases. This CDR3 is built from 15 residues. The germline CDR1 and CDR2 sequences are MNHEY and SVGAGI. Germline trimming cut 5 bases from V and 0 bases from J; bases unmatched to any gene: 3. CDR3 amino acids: CASSQGAISNQPQHF. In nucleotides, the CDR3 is TGTGCCAGCAGTCAGGGGGCGATTAGCAATCAGCCCCAGCATTTT.

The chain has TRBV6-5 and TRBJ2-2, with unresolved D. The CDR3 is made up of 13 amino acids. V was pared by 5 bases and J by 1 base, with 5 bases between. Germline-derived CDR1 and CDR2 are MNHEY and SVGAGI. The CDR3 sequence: CASSRGNTGELFF. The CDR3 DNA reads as TGTGCCAGCAGTCGAGGGAACACCGGGGAGCTGTTTTTT.

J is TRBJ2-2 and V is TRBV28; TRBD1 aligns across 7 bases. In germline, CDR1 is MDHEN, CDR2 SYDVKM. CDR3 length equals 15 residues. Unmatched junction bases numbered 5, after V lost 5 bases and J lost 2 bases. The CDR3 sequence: CASSRGDRNTGELFF. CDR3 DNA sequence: TGTGCCAGCAGTCGTGGGGACAGAAACACCGGGGAGCTGTTTTTT.

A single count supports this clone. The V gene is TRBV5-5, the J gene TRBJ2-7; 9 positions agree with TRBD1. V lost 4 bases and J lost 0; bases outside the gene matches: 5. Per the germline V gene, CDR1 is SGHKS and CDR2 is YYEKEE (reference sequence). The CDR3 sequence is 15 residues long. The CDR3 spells CASSPQGAYSYEQYF. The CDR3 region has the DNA TGTGCCAGCAGCCCACAGGGGGCTTACTCCTACGAGCAGTACTTC. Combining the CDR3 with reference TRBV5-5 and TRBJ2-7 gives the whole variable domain DAGVTQSPTHLIKTRGQQVTLRCSPISGHKSVSWYQQVLGQGPQFIFQYYEKEERGRGNFPDRFSARQFPNYSSELNVNALLLGDSALYLCASSPQGAYSYEQYFGPGTRLTVT.

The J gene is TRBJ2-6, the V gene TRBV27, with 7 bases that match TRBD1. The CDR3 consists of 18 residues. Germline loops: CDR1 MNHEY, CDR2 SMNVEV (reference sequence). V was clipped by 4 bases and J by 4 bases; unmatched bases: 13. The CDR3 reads CASSSNRDSAWGANVLTF. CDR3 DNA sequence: TGTGCCAGCAGTTCCAACCGGGACAGTGCTTGGGGGGCCAACGTCCTGACTTTC. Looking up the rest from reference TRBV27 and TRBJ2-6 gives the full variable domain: EAQVTQNPRYLITVTGKKLTVTCSQNMNHEYMSWYRQDPGLGLRQIYYSMNVEVTDKGDVPEGYKVSRKEKRNFPLILESPSPNQTSLYFCASSSNRDSAWGANVLTFGAGSRLTVL.